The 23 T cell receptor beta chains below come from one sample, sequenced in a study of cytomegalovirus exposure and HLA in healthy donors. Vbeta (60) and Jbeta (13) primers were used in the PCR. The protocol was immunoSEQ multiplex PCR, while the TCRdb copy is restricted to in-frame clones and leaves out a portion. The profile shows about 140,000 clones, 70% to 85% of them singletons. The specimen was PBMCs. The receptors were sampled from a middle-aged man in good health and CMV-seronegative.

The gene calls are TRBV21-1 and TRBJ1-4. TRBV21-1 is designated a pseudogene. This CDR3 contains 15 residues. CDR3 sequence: CASSKEGGTEEKLFF. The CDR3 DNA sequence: TGTGCCAGCAGCAAAGAGGGCGGGACTGAGGAAAAACTGTTTTTT.

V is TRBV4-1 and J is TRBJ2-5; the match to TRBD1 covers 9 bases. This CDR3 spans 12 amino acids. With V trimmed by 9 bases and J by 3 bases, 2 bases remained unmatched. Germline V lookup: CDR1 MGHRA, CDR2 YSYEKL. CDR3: CASRDREETQYF. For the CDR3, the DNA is TGCGCCAGTCGGGACAGGGAAGAGACCCAGTACTTC.

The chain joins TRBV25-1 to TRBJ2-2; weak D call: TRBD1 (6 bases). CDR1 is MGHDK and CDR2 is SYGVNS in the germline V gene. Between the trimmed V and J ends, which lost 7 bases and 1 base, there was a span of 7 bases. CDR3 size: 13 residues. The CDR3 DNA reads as TGTGCCAGCATACAGGGGAACACCGGGGAGCTGTTTTTT. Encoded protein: CASIQGNTGELFF. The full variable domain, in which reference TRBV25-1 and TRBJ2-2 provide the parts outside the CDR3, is EADIYQTPRYLVIGTGKKITLECSQTMGHDKMYWYQQDPGMELHLIHYSYGVNSTEKGDLSSESTVSRIRTEHFPLTLESARPSHTSQYLCASIQGNTGELFFGEGSRLTVL.

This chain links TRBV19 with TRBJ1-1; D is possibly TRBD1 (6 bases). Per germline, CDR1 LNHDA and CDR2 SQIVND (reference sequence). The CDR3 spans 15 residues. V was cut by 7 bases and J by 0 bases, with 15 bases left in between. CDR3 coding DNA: TGTGCCAGTACCCGGGGGGGGGCGGTGAACACTGAAGCTTTCTTT. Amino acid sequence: CASTRGGAVNTEAFF.

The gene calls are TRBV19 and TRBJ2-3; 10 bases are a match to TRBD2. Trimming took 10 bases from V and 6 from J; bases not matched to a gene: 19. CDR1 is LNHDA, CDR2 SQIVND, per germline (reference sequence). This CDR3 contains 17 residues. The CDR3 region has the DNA TGTGCCATCTCGAGGGGTTGGGCTAGCGGGGGATCCGATACGCAGTATTTT. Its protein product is CAISRGWASGGSDTQYF.

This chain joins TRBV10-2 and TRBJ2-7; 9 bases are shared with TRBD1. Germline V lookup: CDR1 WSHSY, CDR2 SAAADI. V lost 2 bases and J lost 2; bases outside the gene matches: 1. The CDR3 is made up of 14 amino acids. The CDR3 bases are TGCGCCAGCAGTGAGGGACAGGGGACCTACGAGCAGTACTTC. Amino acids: CASSEGQGTYEQYF.

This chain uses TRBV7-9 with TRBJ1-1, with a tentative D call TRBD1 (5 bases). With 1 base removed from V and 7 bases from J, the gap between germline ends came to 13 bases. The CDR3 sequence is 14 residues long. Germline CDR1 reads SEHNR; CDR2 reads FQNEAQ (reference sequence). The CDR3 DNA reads TGTGCCAGCAGCTTAGGGGGGGAGGGTTTTGAAGCTTTCTTT. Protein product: CASSLGGEGFEAFF.

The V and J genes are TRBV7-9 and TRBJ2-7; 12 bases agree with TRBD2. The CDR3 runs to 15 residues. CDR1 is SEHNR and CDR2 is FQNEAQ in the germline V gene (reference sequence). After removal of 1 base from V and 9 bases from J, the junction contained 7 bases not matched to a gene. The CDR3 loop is CASSLGSSGRAAQYF. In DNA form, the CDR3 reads TGTGCCAGCAGCTTAGGATCTAGCGGGAGGGCCGCGCAGTACTTC. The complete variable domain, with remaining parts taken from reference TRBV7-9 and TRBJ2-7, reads DTGVSQNPRHKITKRGQNVTFRCDPISEHNRLYWYRQTLGQGPEFLTYFQNEAQLEKSRLLSDRFSAERPKGSFSTLEIQRTEQGDSAMYLCASSLGSSGRAAQYFGPGTRLTVT.

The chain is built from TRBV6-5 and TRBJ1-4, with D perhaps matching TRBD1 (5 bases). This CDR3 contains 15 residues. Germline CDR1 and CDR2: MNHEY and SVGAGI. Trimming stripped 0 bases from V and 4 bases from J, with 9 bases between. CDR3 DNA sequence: TGTGCCAGCAGTTACTCGGGGGGGAGTAATGAAAAACTGTTTTTT. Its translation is CASSYSGGSNEKLFF.

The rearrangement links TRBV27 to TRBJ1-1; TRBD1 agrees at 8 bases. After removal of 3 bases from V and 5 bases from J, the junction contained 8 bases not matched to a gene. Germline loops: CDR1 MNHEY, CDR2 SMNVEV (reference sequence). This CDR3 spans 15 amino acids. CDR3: CASSFSRQGRTEAFF. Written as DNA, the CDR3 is TGTGCCAGCAGTTTTTCCCGACAGGGGAGAACTGAAGCTTTCTTT.

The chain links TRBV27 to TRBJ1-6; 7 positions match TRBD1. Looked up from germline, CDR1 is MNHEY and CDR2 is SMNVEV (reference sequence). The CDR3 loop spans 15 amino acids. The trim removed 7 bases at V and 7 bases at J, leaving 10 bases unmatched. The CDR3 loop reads CASTLAGTVNSPLHF. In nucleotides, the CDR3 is TGTGCCAGCACCCTGGCCGGGACAGTCAATTCACCCCTCCACTTT.

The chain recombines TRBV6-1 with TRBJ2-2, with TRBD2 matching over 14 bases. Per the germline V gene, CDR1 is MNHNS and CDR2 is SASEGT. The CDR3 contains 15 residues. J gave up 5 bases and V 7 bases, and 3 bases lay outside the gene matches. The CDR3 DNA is TGTGCCAGCACTGGACTAGCGGGGGGAACCGGGGAGCTGTTTTTT. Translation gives CASTGLAGGTGELFF.

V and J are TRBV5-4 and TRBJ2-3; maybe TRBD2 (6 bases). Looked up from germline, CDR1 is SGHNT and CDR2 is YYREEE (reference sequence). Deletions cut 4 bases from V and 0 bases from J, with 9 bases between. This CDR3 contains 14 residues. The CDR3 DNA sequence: TGTGCCAGCAGCGTGGGACTCAGCACAGATACGCAGTATTTT. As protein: CASSVGLSTDTQYF.

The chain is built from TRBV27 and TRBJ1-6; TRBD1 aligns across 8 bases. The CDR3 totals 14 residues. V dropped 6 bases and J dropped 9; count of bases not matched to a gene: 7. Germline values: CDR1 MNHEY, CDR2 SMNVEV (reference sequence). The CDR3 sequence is CASSLDRESSPLHF. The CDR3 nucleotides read TGTGCCAGCAGCCTGGACAGGGAAAGTTCACCCCTCCACTTT.

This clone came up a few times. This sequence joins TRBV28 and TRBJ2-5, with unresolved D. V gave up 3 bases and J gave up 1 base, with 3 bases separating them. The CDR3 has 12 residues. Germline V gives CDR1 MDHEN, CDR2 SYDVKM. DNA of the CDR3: TGTGCCAGCAGTTTTCTCCAAGAGACCCAGTACTTC. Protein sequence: CASSFLQETQYF.

This CDR3 is CASSSTDPRTVGANVLTF. The CDR3 DNA sequence: TGTGCCAGCAGTTCGACCGACCCCAGGACAGTTGGGGCCAACGTCCTGACTTTC. This chain connects TRBV28 to TRBJ2-6, with D maybe TRBD1 (6 bases). Deletions cut 4 bases from V and 3 bases from J, with 19 bases between. CDR1 MDHEN and CDR2 SYDVKM come from the germline V gene. The CDR3 has 18 residues.

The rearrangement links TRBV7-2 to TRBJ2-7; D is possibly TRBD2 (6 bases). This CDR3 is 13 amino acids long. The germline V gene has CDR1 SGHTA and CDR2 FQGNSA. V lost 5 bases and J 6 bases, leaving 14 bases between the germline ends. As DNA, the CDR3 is TGTGCCAGCAGCAAGGCGGCGGGGCCCGAGCAGTACTTC. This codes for CASSKAAGPEQYF.

The CDR3 nucleotides read TGTGCCAGCAGCCGGGTGACGGATACGCAGTATTTT. This encodes CASSRVTDTQYF. The rearrangement links TRBV9 to TRBJ2-3; no firm D call. The CDR3 is 12 amino acids. Germline V gives CDR1 SGDLS, CDR2 YYNGEE. Trimming cost V 4 bases and J 6 bases, with 9 bases left between them.

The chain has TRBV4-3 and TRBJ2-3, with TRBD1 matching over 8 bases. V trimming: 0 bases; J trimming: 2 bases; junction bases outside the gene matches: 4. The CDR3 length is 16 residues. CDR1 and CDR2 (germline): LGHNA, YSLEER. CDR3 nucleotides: TGCGCCAGCAGCCAAGACGGGACAGGTTACACAGATACGCAGTATTTT. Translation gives CASSQDGTGYTDTQYF.

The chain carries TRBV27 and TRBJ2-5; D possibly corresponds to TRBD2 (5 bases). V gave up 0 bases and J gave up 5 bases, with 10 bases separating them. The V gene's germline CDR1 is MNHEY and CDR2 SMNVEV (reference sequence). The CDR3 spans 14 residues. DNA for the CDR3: TGTGCCAGCAGTTTATCCGGGATTATTGAGACCCAGTACTTC. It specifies CASSLSGIIETQYF.

The CDR3 DNA sequence: TGCGCCAGCAGCTTGGCAGGGGATCCTAGCACAGATACGCAGTATTTT. Its protein product is CASSLAGDPSTDTQYF. V is TRBV5-1 and J is TRBJ2-3, with a tentative D call TRBD1 (6 bases). With 0 bases removed from V and 0 bases from J, the gap between germline ends came to 11 bases. Germline assignment: CDR1 SGHRS and CDR2 YFSETQ. There are 16 residues in the CDR3.

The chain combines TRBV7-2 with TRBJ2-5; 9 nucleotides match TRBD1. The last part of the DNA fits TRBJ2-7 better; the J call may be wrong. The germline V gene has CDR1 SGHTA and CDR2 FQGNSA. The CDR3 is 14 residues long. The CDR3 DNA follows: TGTGCCAGCAGCTCGACAGGGGGGGACTACGAGCAGTACTTC. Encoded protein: CASSSTGGDYEQYF.

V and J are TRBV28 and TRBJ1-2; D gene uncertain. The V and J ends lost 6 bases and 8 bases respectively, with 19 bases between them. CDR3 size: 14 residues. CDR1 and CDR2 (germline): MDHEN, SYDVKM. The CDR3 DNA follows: TGTGCCAGCAGCCAGCGATCGACCCATTTGGGCTACACCTTC. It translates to CASSQRSTHLGYTF.